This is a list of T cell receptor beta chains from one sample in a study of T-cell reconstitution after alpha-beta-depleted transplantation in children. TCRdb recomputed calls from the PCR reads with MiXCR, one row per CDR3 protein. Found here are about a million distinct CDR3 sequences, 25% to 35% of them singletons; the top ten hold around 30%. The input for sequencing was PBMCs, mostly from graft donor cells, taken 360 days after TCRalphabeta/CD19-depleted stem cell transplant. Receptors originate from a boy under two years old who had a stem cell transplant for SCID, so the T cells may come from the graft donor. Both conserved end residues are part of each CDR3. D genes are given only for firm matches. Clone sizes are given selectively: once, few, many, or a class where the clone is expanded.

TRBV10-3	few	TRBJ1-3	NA	TGTGCCATCAGCCTCTCAGGGGTTGGTAACACCATATATTTT	CAISLSGVGNTIYF
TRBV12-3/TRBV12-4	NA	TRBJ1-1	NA	TGTGCCAGCAGTTTAGCGCCGGGTGGTTGGACTGAAGCTTTCTTT	CASSLAPGGWTEAFF
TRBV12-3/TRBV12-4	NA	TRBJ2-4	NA	TGTGCCAGCAGTTTAGAGGGGGGGGGGCCCAAAAACATTCAGTACTTC	CASSLEGGGPKNIQYF
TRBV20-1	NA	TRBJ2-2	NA	TGCAGTGCTAGAGAGCGGGGTACCGGGGAGCTGTTTTTT	CSARERGTGELFF
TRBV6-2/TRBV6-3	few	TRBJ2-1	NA	TGTGCCAGCAGTTACTCCCCGACTACCCACAATGAGCAGTTCTTC	CASSYSPTTHNEQFF
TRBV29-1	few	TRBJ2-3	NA	TGCAGCGTTCTACGGCGCGAAAGCACAGATACGCAGTATTTT	CSVLRRESTDTQYF
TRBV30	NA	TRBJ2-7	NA	TGTGCCTGGACGGACAGACCCTACGAGCAGTACTTC	CAWTDRPYEQYF
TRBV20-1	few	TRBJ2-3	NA	TGCAGTGCCCCGTTAGGGGATACGCAGTATTTT	CSAPLGDTQYF
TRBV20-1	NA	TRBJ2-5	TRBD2	TGCAGTGCTAGAAGCCTAGCGGAAGAGACCCAGTACTTC	CSARSLAEETQYF
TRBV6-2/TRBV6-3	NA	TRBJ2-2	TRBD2	TGTGCCAGCAGCCGACCCGGTAAGGCTAGCGGCGCGAACACCGGGGAGCTGTTTTTT	CASSRPGKASGANTGELFF
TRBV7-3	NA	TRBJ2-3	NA	TGTGCCAGCAGATTGGACCGCGCCCAGACAGATACGCAGTATTTT	CASRLDRAQTDTQYF
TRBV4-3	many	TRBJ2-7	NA	TGCGCCAGCAGCCAAGGGGGCGGCTCCTACGAGCAGTACTTC	CASSQGGGSYEQYF
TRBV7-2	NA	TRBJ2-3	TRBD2	TGTGCCAGCAGCTTAGTGTCCATCGGGGGGGTCACAGATACGCAGTATTTT	CASSLVSIGGVTDTQYF
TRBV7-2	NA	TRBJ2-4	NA	TGTGCCAGCAGCCGCCGTGGGAAGTTAGCCAAAAACATTCAGTACTTC	CASSRRGKLAKNIQYF
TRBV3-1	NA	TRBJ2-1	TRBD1	TGTGCCAGCAGCCAAGATCTGAAGACAGGGAATGAGCAGTTCTTC	CASSQDLKTGNEQFF
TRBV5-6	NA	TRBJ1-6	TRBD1	TGTGCCAGCAGCCCCCCCCGGGACAGGAATTCACCCCTCCACTTT	CASSPPRDRNSPLHF
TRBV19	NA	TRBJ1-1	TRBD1	TGTGCCAGTAGTAGACGGGTCGGGACAGGGATCCCTGAAGCTTTCTTT	CASSRRVGTGIPEAFF
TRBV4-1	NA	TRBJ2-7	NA	TGCGCCAGCGGCGTAGGCGGCAGCGAGCAGTACTTC	CASGVGGSEQYF
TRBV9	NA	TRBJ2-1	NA	TGTGCCAGCAGCGTAGGGGCGGAACCTTACAATGAGCAGTTCTTC	CASSVGAEPYNEQFF
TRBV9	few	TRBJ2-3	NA	TGTGCCAGCAGCGTTAACCGGGGCACAGATACGCAGTATTTT	CASSVNRGTDTQYF
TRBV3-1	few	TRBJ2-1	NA	TGTGCCAGCAGCCACGTTCCAATTGGGGGCCCGCAGTTCTTC	CASSHVPIGGPQFF
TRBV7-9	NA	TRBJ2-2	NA	TGTGCCAGCAGGGCGGGGCAGGTGAACACCGGGGAGCTGTTTTTT	CASRAGQVNTGELFF
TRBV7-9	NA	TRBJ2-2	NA	TGTGCCAGCAGGCCAGCAGCGTACAGGGACGACACCGGGGAGCTGTTTTTT	CASRPAAYRDDTGELFF
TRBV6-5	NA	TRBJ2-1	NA	TGTGCCAGCAGTTACCGGACCTACAATGAGCAGTTCTTC	CASSYRTYNEQFF
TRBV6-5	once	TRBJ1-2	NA	TGTGCCAGCAGTTACCAGGGCTTTAATTATGGCTACACCTTC	CASSYQGFNYGYTF
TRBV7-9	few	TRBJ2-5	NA	TGTGCCAGCAGCTTACCGTACCCGGGACCTGTCCAAGAGACCCAGTACTTC	CASSLPYPGPVQETQYF
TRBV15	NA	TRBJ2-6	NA	TGTGCCACCAGGGCGGCTAGCTCTGGGGCCAACGTCCTGACTTTC	CATRAASSGANVLTF
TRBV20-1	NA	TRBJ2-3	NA	TGCAGTGCTGGGGCAGACAGCACAGATACGCAGTATTTT	CSAGADSTDTQYF
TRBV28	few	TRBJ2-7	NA	TGTGCCAGCAGACGTAGGGGTGAGGGGGTGTCTGAGCAGTACTTC	CASRRRGEGVSEQYF
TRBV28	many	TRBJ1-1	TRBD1	TGTGCCAGCAGTCCCTGGACAGGGTTGAACACTGAAGCTTTCTTT	CASSPWTGLNTEAFF
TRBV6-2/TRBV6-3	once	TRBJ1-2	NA	TGTGCCAGCAGTTACTCGGTGAGCTATGGCTACACCTTC	CASSYSVSYGYTF
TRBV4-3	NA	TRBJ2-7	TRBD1	TGCGCCAGCAGCCAAGCTACAGGGGTCTACGAGCAGTACTTC	CASSQATGVYEQYF
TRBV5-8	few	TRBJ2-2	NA	TGTGCCAGCAGCTTTGCCCCGGACAGCATGAACACCGGGGAGCTGTTTTTT	CASSFAPDSMNTGELFF
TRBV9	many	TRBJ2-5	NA	TGTGCCAGCAGCTTGGGACCCCCTTTCCTGGAGACCCAGTACTTC	CASSLGPPFLETQYF
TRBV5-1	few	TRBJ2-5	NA	TGCGCCAGCAGCCCCCGGACTGGGAGTACGTCGCCCCAGTACTTC	CASSPRTGSTSPQYF
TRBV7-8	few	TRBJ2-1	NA	TGTGCCAGCAGCTTAGCGTTTATCAATGAGCAGTTCTTC	CASSLAFINEQFF
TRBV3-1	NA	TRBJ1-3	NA	TGTGCCAGCAGCCCACTAGGGACGACTGCTGGAAACACCATATATTTT	CASSPLGTTAGNTIYF
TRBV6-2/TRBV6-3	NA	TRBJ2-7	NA	TGTGCCAGCAGTTTCGACCGTGTCTCCTACGAGCAGTACTTC	CASSFDRVSYEQYF
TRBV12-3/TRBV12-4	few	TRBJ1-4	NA	TGTGCCAGCAGTTTACAATCCGCGTCTCTTAATGAAAAACTGTTTTTT	CASSLQSASLNEKLFF
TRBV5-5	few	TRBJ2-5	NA	TGTGCCAGCAGCCCGACAGGTTGGGAAGAGACCCAGTACTTC	CASSPTGWEETQYF
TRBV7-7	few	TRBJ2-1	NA	TGTGCCAGCAGCCAGAAAGCCGGGACTCCCGGGTACAATGAGCAGTTCTTC	CASSQKAGTPGYNEQFF
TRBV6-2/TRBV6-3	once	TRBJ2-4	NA	TGTGCCAGCAGTTACCACCTGGACAGTCCCAGTGGTAACATTCAGTACTTC	CASSYHLDSPSGNIQYF
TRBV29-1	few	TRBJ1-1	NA	TGCAGCGTTGCCGGGGGTTGGACTGAAGCTTTCTTT	CSVAGGWTEAFF
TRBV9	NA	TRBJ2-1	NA	TGTGCCAGCAGCCCCGGACCTAGGGTCAATGAGCAGTTCTTC	CASSPGPRVNEQFF
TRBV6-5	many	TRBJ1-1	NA	TGTGCCAGCAGTTACGAAGGGGGAATAGGCACTGAAGCTTTCTTT	CASSYEGGIGTEAFF
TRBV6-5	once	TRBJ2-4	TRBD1	TGTGCCAGCAGTTCCACTTTTATCCCCTTTGGGACAGGGGGTTACATTCAGTACTTC	CASSSTFIPFGTGGYIQYF
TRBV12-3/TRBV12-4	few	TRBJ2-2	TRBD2	TGTGCCAGCAAGGCTAGCGGGGGGGCCGGTCCCGGGGAGCTGTTTTTT	CASKASGGAGPGELFF
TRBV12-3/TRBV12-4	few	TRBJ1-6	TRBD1	TGTGCCAGCAGTGGACAGGGAAGCAATTCACCCCTCCACTTT	CASSGQGSNSPLHF
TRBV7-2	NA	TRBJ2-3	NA	TGTGCCAGCAGCTTTTCTAGGGGAACCACAGATACGCAGTATTTT	CASSFSRGTTDTQYF
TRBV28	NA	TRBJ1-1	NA	TGTGCCAGCACCACCGGCGGAGCGGGGAACACTGAAGCTTTCTTT	CASTTGGAGNTEAFF